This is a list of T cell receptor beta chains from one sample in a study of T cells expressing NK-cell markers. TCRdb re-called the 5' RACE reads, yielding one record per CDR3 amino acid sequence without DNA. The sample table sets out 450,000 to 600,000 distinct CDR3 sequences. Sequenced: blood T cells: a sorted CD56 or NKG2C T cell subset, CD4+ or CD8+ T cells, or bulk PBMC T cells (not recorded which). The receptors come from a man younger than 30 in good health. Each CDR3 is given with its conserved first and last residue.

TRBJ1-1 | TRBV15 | CATSRYTGTGNTEAFF
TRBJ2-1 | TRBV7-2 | CASGNRGDRNEQFF
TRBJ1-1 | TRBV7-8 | CASSLEIGRGVKAFF
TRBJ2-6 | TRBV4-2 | CASSQVASGRSGANVLTF
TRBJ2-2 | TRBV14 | CASSPALVPGELFF
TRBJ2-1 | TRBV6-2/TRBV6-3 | CATGGGPLYNEQFF
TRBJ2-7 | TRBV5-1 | CASSPDHAGGHYEQYF
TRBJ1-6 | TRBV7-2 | CASSRSQNRINSPLHF
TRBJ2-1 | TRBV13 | CASSIGRSSYNEQFF
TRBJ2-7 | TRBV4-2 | CASSRLTGKSSYEQYF
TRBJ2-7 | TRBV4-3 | CASSQEGAVTYEQYF
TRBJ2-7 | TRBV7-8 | CASSLAGTSFNEQYF
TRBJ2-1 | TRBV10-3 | CAISTGTSGSGWNEQFF
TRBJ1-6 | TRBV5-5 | CASSPGDVANSPLHF
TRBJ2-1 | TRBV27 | CASSIRLAGGQGNEQFF
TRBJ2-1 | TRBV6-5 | CASSRRESYNEQFF
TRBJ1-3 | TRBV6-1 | CASSVRSGSGNTIYF
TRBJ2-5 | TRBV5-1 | CASSRTAGSETQYF
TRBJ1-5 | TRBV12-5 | CASGPVGSGDQPQHF
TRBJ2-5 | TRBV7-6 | CASSLEVTEVEETQYF
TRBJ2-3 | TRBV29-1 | CSVAATGGWADTQYF
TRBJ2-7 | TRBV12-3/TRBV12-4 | CASLSSGTPLHEQYF
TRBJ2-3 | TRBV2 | CASSEEGLGTDTQYF
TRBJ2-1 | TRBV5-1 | CASSFGTRVTNEQFF
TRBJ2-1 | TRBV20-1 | CSASSSGSWADEQFF
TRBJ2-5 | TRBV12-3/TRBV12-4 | CASSRVRGSQETQYF
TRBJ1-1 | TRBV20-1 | CSAFRQVDLEAFF
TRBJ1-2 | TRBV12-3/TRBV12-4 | CASSSSGTPGGYTF
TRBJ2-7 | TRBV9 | CASSPYTGEGYEQYF
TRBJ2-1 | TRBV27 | CASSNWEREASYNEQFF
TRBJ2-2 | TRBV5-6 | CASSWTGATGELFF
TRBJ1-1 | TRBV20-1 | CSANGWIGNTEAFF
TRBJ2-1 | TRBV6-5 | CASSSPGLWGGQFF
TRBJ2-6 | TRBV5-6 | CASSLVGVSGANVLTF
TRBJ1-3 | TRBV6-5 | CASSPTTSGNTIYF
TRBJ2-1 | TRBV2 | CASSEALRSNNEQFF
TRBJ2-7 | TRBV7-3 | CASSLAPSGRYEQYF
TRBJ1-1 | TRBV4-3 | CASSRLQLMNTEAFF
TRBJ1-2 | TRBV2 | CASSAGPSYGYTF
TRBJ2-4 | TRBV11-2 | CASSLMVTSPLAKNIQYF
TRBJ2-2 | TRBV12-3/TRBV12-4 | CASSPTGVAGELFF
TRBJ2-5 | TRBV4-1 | CASSQEGARGETQYF
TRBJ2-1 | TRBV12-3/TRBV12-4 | CASSFRTSAENEQFF
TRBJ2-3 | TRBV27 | CASKGALMDTQYF
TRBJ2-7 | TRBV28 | CASSQGPLEQYF